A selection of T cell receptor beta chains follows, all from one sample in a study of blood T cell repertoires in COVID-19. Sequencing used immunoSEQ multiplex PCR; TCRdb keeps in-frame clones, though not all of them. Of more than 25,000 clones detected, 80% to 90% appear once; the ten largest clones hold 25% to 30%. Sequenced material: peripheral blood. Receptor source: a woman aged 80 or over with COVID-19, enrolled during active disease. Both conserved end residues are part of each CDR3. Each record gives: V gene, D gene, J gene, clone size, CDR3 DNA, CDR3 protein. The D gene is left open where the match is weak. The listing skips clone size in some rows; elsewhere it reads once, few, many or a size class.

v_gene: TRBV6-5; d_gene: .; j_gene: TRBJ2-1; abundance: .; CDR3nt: TGTGCCAGCAGTTCTACAGGTCCCTACAATGAGCAGTTCTTC; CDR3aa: CASSSTGPYNEQFF
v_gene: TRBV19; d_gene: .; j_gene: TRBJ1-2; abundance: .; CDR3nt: TGTGCCAGTAGTAGAACTACTGGCTACACCTTC; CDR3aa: CASSRTTGYTF
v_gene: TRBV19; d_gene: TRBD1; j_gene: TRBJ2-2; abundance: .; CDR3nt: TGTGCCACGCAGGGGGCAGGTAGCGGGGAGCTGTTTTTT; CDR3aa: CATQGAGSGELFF
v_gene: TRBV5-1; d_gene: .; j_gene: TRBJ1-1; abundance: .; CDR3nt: TGCGCCAGCAGCTTGGAAACAGTTATGAACACTGAAGCTTTCTTT; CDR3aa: CASSLETVMNTEAFF
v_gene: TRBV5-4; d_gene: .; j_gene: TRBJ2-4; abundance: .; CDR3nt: TGTGCCAGCAGCCCCCAGGGGTTAGTAGCCAAAAACATTCAGTACTTC; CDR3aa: CASSPQGLVAKNIQYF
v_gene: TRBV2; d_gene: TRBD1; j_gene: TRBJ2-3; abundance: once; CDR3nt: TGTGCCAGCAGTGTCGGCAGGGGGCCGGATACGCAGTATTTT; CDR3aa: CASSVGRGPDTQYF
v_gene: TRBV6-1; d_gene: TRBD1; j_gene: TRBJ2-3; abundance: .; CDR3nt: TGTGCCAGCAGTGAACCCTCCGGGACAGGGGGCACAGATACGCAGTATTTT; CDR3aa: CASSEPSGTGGTDTQYF
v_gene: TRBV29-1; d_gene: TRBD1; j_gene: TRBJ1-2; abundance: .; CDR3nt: TGCAGCGCGTTTTCCCAGGGGGCCAGGTCCACCACCTTC; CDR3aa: CSAFSQGARSTTF
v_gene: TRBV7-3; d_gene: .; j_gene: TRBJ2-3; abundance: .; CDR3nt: TGTGCCAGCAGCTTAAGCGGGGCCGCAGATACGCAGTATTTT; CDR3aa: CASSLSGAADTQYF
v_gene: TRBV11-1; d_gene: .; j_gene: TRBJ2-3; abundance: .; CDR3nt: TGTGCCAGCAGCCCCAGGGTTGGCGATACGCAGTATTTT; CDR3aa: CASSPRVGDTQYF
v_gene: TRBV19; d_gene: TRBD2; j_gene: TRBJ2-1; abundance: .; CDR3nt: TGTGCCAGTAGTATAGTTCGGGGGGGCGTGGATGAGCAGTTCTTC; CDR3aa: CASSIVRGGVDEQFF
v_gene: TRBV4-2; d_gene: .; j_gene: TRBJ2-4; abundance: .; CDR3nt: TGTGCCAGCAGCCCTCGGGACGCCGGGGAGGACATTCAGTACTTC; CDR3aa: CASSPRDAGEDIQYF
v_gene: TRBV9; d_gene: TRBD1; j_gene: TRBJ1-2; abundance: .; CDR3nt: TGTGCCAGCACTCGAACAGGGGATAACTATGGCTACACCTTC; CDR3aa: CASTRTGDNYGYTF
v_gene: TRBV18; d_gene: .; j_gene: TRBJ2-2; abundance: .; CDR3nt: TGTGCCAGCTCACCATCTAGCGCTACGAACACCGGGGAGCTGTTTTTT; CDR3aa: CASSPSSATNTGELFF
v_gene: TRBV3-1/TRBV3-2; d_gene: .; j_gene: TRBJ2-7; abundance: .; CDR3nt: TGTGCCAGCAGCCAAGATCGGCGGGGGCGGCACTACGAGCAGTACTTC; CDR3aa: CASSQDRRGRHYEQYF
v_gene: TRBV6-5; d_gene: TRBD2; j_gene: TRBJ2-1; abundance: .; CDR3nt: TGTGCCAGCAGTCGGGGGGGGGCCAGCAATGAGCAGTTCTTC; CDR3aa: CASSRGGASNEQFF
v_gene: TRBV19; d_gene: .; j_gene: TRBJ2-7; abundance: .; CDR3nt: TGTGCCAGTAGTATAGGACAGACCCTTTCCTACGAGCAGTACTTC; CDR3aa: CASSIGQTLSYEQYF
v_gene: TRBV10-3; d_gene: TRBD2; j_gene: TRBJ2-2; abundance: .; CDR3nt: TGTGCCATCAGCCTTAGCGGGGACGGCACCGGGGAGCTGTTTTTT; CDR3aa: CAISLSGDGTGELFF
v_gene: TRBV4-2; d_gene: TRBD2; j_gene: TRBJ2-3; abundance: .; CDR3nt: TGTGCCAGCAGCGAAGCGGGGGTCACAGATACGCAGTATTTT; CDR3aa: CASSEAGVTDTQYF
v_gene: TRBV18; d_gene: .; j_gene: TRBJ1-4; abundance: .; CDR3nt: TGTGCCAGCCACGGCGACGGGAATGAAAAACTGTTTTTT; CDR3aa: CASHGDGNEKLFF